A selection of T cell receptor beta chains follows, all from one sample in a study of T cells in Graves' hyperthyroidism and ophthalmopathy. MiXCR, run by TCRdb on the multiplex PCR reads, gives a single entry per CDR3 protein. Of 300,000 to 400,000 distinct CDR3 sequences in the sample, around 13% were seen once. Sequencing input: blood. The receptors were gathered from a woman in her twenties or thirties with Graves' ophthalmopathy. Each CDR3 is given without its conserved first and last residue.

TRBV7-9	TRBJ2-3	ASSSGLAGGTDTQY
TRBV12-5	TRBJ1-5	ASGSSSNQPQH
TRBV5-6	TRBJ2-4	ASSLWDRGIQY
TRBV3-1	TRBJ1-2	ASSQEPFVRGRDYT
TRBV20-1	TRBJ2-4	SARNPGQREDIQY
TRBV18	TRBJ1-2	ASSPRNLPPGYT
TRBV13	TRBJ1-1	ASSSVTYSEAF
TRBV9	TRBJ1-2	ASSPHGQIYGYT
TRBV7-3	TRBJ2-5	ASSPGQGGQETQY
TRBV29-1	TRBJ2-1	SAGTGRDEQF
TRBV6-1	TRBJ1-6	ASSTPGQPYSPLH
TRBV2	TRBJ2-6	ASSVVGAGANVLT
TRBV19	TRBJ1-6	ASNTGARNSPLH
TRBV6-1	TRBJ1-2	ASSVSTGNYGYT
TRBV6-1	TRBJ1-1	ASSPGAAWAEAF
TRBV28	TRBJ2-2	ASSFRLTGELF
TRBV12-3/TRBV12-4	TRBJ2-2	ASRLTSDTGELF
TRBV15	TRBJ1-3	ATSRDYNEDSGNTIY
TRBV6-1	TRBJ2-5	ASRAIPDSSETQY
TRBV9	TRBJ2-1	ASSVFPSGGGIDNEQF